These 30 T cell receptor beta chains share one sample of origin, sequenced in a study of blood T cell repertoires in COVID-19. Sequencing was performed with immunoSEQ multiplex PCR; in TCRdb, only in-frame clones are kept and a portion is missing. The sample lists about 420,000 clones; about 90% were seen once. Sample: peripheral blood. These receptors all stem from a man younger than 30 with COVID-19, enrolled during active disease.

V gene TRBV30 combines with J gene TRBJ2-6; D call uncertain. The CDR3 is 14 amino acids. The germline V gene has CDR1 GTSNPN and CDR2 SVGIG (reference sequence). V lost 0 bases and J lost 1, with 4 bases in between. The chain's CDR3 is CAWSVLSGANVLTF. CDR3 in DNA: TGTGCCTGGAGTGTACTTTCTGGGGCCAACGTCCTGACTTTC.

A single count supports this clone. The gene calls are TRBV7-2 and TRBJ2-1, with 11 bases that match TRBD2. V lost 5 bases, J lost 10 bases, and 10 bases stayed unmatched. This CDR3 comprises 15 residues. Germline assignment: CDR1 SGHTA and CDR2 FQGNSA. The CDR3 is CASSATSGAGVEQFF. The CDR3 nucleotides are TGTGCCAGCAGCGCGACTAGCGGGGCGGGGGTAGAGCAGTTCTTC.

The chain joins TRBV12-5 to TRBJ2-2, with D perhaps TRBD1 (5 bases). The CDR3 is 14 amino acids. Germline V CDR1 and CDR2: LGHNT, FRNRAP. The V gene lost 5 bases and the J gene lost 4 bases, with 11 bases spanning the gap. As DNA, the CDR3 is TGTGCTAGTGGTCCGACAGTATCCACCGGGGAGCTGTTTTTT. This codes for CASGPTVSTGELFF.

The chain recombines TRBV14 with TRBJ2-1; 13 bases line up with TRBD2. Trimming cost V 4 bases and J 6 bases; bases outside gene matches: 3. Looked up from germline, CDR1 is SGHDN and CDR2 is FVKESK. The CDR3 sequence is 15 residues long. The CDR3 DNA follows: TGTGCCAGCAGCCGCACTAGCGGGGGGGCCAATGAGCAGTTCTTC. This codes for CASSRTSGGANEQFF. The complete variable domain, with remaining parts taken from reference TRBV14 and TRBJ2-1, reads EAGVTQFPSHSVIEKGQTVTLRCDPISGHDNLYWYRRVMGKEIKFLLHFVKESKQDESGMPNNRFLAERTGGTYSTLKVQPAELEDSGVYFCASSRTSGGANEQFFGPGTRLTVL.

The chain joins TRBV11-1 to TRBJ1-2; a weak D match, TRBD1 (6 bases). Germline V gives CDR1 SGHAT, CDR2 FQDESV (reference sequence). V lost 0 bases and J lost 4, with 15 bases in between. This CDR3 comprises 16 residues. The CDR3 loop is CASSLARTATRYGYTF. CDR3 bases: TGTGCCAGCAGCTTAGCTCGGACAGCGACCCGCTATGGCTACACCTTC.

The chain recombines TRBV28 with TRBJ2-7; tentative D call: TRBD2 (6 bases). Trimming shortened V by 6 bases and J by 0 bases, and 18 bases separated the two germline ends. CDR1 is MDHEN, CDR2 SYDVKM, per germline. The CDR3 extends over 16 amino acids. The CDR3 loop reads CASSATGTWSSYEQYF. In DNA form, the CDR3 reads TGTGCCAGCAGCGCAACCGGGACTTGGAGCTCCTACGAGCAGTACTTC.

The V and J genes are TRBV6-6 and TRBJ1-2; TRBD1 matches at 7 bases. The V gene's germline CDR1 is MNHNY and CDR2 SVGAGI (reference sequence). With V trimmed by 8 bases and J by 5 bases, 5 bases remained unmatched. The CDR3 runs 12 residues. Here the CDR3 reads CASDTGDYGYTF. Written as DNA, the CDR3 is TGTGCCAGCGATACAGGGGATTATGGCTACACCTTC.

This chain uses TRBV19 with TRBJ2-6, with TRBD1 matching 9 bases. Germline V gives CDR1 LNHDA, CDR2 SQIVND (reference sequence). This CDR3 comprises 17 residues. V gave up 5 bases and J gave up 0 bases; unmatched junction bases: 5. CDR3: CASSSQGAISGANVLTF. CDR3 nucleotide sequence: TGTGCCAGTAGTTCACAGGGGGCCATCTCTGGGGCCAACGTCCTGACTTTC.

The chain links TRBV27 to TRBJ2-5; D possibly corresponds to TRBD1 (5 bases). V shed 5 bases and J shed 7 bases, with 14 bases lying between them. CDR3 length: 13 residues. Germline V lookup: CDR1 MNHEY, CDR2 SMNVEV (reference sequence). Written as DNA, the CDR3 is TGTGCCAGCAGTGGCCCTCCAGGGTTGACCCAGTACTTC. This translates into CASSGPPGLTQYF.

This sequence joins TRBV5-6 and TRBJ2-3; no reliable D call. The CDR3 contains 15 residues. The V end was cut by 1 base, the J end by 2 bases, with 11 bases between. Germline values: CDR1 SGHDT, CDR2 YYEEEE. CDR3 DNA sequence: TGTGCCAGCAGCTTGTACGGCGGAAACACAGATACGCAGTATTTT. Its protein is CASSLYGGNTDTQYF.

The genes are TRBV2 and TRBJ2-2; D is uncertain. The V gene's germline CDR1 is SNHLY and CDR2 FYNNEI. This CDR3 spans 16 amino acids. Trimming took 5 bases from V and 0 from J, leaving 13 bases between them. The CDR3: CASSMVGGSNTGELFF. CDR3 in DNA: TGTGCCAGCAGTATGGTTGGCGGATCGAACACCGGGGAGCTGTTTTTT.

The V call is TRBV7-9, the J call TRBJ2-7; 7 bases agree with TRBD2. The trim removed 4 bases at V and 2 bases at J, leaving 2 bases unmatched. CDR3 length equals 13 residues. Germline loops: CDR1 SEHNR, CDR2 FQNEAQ (reference sequence). The DNA of the CDR3 is TGTGCCAGCAGCTCGGGACTAACCTACGAGCAGTACTTC. Protein product: CASSSGLTYEQYF.

This chain uses TRBV19 with TRBJ1-1, with no clear D. This CDR3 is 10 amino acids long. Germline V gene lookup returns CDR1 LNHDA and CDR2 SQIVND (reference sequence). The CDR3 region is CGTRGSEAFF. The CDR3 DNA sequence: TGTGGTACTAGAGGGTCTGAAGCTTTCTTT. The full variable domain, in which reference TRBV19 and TRBJ1-1 provide the parts outside the CDR3, is DGGITQSPKYLFRKEGQNVTLSCEQNLNHDAMYWYRQDPGQGLRLIYYSQIVNDFQKGDIAEGYSVSREKKESFPLTVTSAQKNPTAFYLCGTRGSEAFFGQGTRLTVV.

This chain connects TRBV3-1 (or the pseudogene TRBV3-2) to TRBJ2-3; D remains unclear. The germline V gene encodes CDR1 LGHDT and CDR2 YNNKEL (reference sequence). Trimming removed 4 bases at V and 3 bases at J, with 17 bases between. The length of the CDR3 is 16 residues. The CDR3 is CASSLWVGVTTDTQYF. DNA for the CDR3: TGTGCCAGCAGCCTATGGGTCGGAGTCACTACAGATACGCAGTATTTT.

The rearrangement links TRBV3-1 (or the pseudogene TRBV3-2) to TRBJ2-7; 7 bases agree with TRBD2. The ends lost 1 base at V and 3 bases at J; junction bases unmatched: 6. In germline, CDR1 is LGHDT, CDR2 YNNKEL (reference sequence). The CDR3 sequence is 15 residues long. This CDR3 is CASSQATSGVYEQYF. The CDR3 bases are TGTGCCAGCAGCCAAGCAACCAGCGGGGTCTACGAGCAGTACTTC.

The chain carries TRBV7-2 and TRBJ1-2; 9 nucleotides line up with TRBD1. This CDR3 is built from 15 residues. With 7 bases clipped from V and 6 bases from J, the junction kept 12 bases outside the gene matches. The germline V gene encodes CDR1 SGHTA and CDR2 FQGNSA. CDR3 in amino acids: CASTDPPTGGNGYTF. CDR3 nucleotides: TGTGCCAGCACCGACCCTCCGACAGGGGGAAATGGCTACACCTTC.

Only one count was recorded for this clone. The V call is TRBV7-6, the J call TRBJ2-5, with 13 bases that match TRBD2. J gave up 9 bases and V 6 bases, and 13 bases lay outside the gene matches. The CDR3 is 16 residues long. The germline V gene has CDR1 SGHVS and CDR2 FNYEAQ. The CDR3 sequence: CASSRRGTSGVAPQYF. Here the CDR3 DNA reads TGTGCCAGCAGTCGCCGAGGGACTAGCGGGGTTGCACCCCAGTACTTC.

The chain combines TRBV4-2 with TRBJ2-7; 7 nucleotides align to TRBD2. Trimming cost V 5 bases and J 2 bases; bases outside gene matches: 12. The CDR3 is 16 residues long. CDR1 LGHNA and CDR2 YNFKEQ come from the germline V gene. The CDR3 here is CASSRGSGLDTYEQYF. CDR3 in DNA: TGTGCCAGCAGCAGGGGTAGCGGGCTGGACACCTACGAGCAGTACTTC.

V gene TRBV6-6 combines with J gene TRBJ2-1; 8 nucleotides line up with TRBD1. The CDR3 is 15 amino acids. CDR1 and CDR2 (germline): MNHNY, SVGAGI (reference sequence). The trim removed 5 bases at V and 8 bases at J, leaving 11 bases unmatched. The CDR3 sequence: CASSPGAGGYDEQFF. In DNA, the CDR3 is TGTGCCAGCAGTCCTGGAGCAGGGGGCTATGATGAGCAGTTCTTC.

The rearrangement uses TRBV19 and TRBJ1-5; weak D call: TRBD1 (5 bases). This CDR3 contains 13 residues. CDR1 is LNHDA and CDR2 is SQIVND in the germline V gene (reference sequence). Trimming pared 3 bases from V and 5 bases from J, leaving 8 bases between. Written as DNA, the CDR3 is TGTGCCAGTAGTATCGGGGGGTATCAGCCCCAGCATTTT. Its protein is CASSIGGYQPQHF.

The chain combines TRBV18 with TRBJ2-6, with a tentative D call TRBD2 (5 bases). Germline CDR1 and CDR2: KGHSH and LQKENI. V was shortened by 3 bases and J by 1 base, with 16 bases between the two germline ends. The CDR3 totals 18 residues. The DNA of the CDR3 is TGTGCCAGCTCACCGGGAATCCGGAGGTCGTCTGGGGCCAACGTCCTGACTTTC. It is translated as CASSPGIRRSSGANVLTF.

This chain links TRBV4-1 with TRBJ2-3; a possible D gene is TRBD2 (5 bases). The germline V and J ends were trimmed by 0 bases and 4 bases, with 8 bases remaining between them. Germline V CDR1 and CDR2: MGHRA, YSYEKL. This CDR3 spans 14 amino acids. The chain's CDR3 is CASSQDLAPDTQYF. In DNA, the CDR3 is TGCGCCAGCAGCCAAGACCTAGCTCCAGATACGCAGTATTTT.

The V and J genes are TRBV19 and TRBJ2-6, with D possibly being TRBD1 (5 bases). V lost 1 base and J lost 0, with 13 bases in between. CDR3 length equals 18 residues. Germline assignment: CDR1 LNHDA and CDR2 SQIVND (reference sequence). This CDR3 reads CASSIVGNRNSGANVLTF. The CDR3 DNA reads as TGTGCCAGTAGTATAGTGGGGAACAGGAACTCTGGGGCCAACGTCCTGACTTTC.

This chain links TRBV15 with TRBJ2-5, with a tentative D call TRBD2 (5 bases). The germline V gene encodes CDR1 LNHNV and CDR2 YYDKDF (reference sequence). Trimming stripped 1 base from V and 6 bases from J, with 18 bases between. The length of the CDR3 is 16 residues. DNA for the CDR3: TGTGCCACCAGCAGAGCTTTCGGGAAATTGTTAAAGACCCAGTACTTC. As protein: CATSRAFGKLLKTQYF.

The V gene is TRBV7-9, the J gene TRBJ2-3, with D tentatively TRBD2 (5 bases). Trimming removed 5 bases at V and 0 bases at J, with 12 bases between. Germline V gives CDR1 SEHNR, CDR2 FQNEAQ (reference sequence). The CDR3 runs 15 residues. CDR3 DNA sequence: TGTGCCAGCAGCCCCAGATTAGCGAGCACAGATACGCAGTATTTT. Translation: CASSPRLASTDTQYF.

This clone was seen more than once but under ten times. This sequence joins TRBV4-2 and TRBJ2-2, with a possible D match to TRBD2 (6 bases). Per the germline V gene, CDR1 is LGHNA and CDR2 is YNFKEQ. Between the trimmed V and J ends, which lost 3 bases and 3 bases, there was a span of 17 bases. This CDR3 has 17 residues. The CDR3 DNA sequence: TGTGCCAGCAGCCATGGCCCCGGAGGAGGGTACACCGGGGAGCTGTTTTTT. Translated: CASSHGPGGGYTGELFF.

This clone was seen a single time. The genes are TRBV9 and TRBJ2-1; 7 bases are shared with TRBD2. The CDR3 is made up of 15 amino acids. CDR1 and CDR2 (germline): SGDLS, YYNGEE. With V trimmed by 0 bases and J by 6 bases, 6 bases remained unmatched. The CDR3 DNA reads TGTGCCAGCAGCGTAGATGGGCGGGGGAGCAATGAGCAGTTCTTC. Its protein product is CASSVDGRGSNEQFF.

V gene TRBV6-5 combines with J gene TRBJ2-1, with a tentative D call TRBD1 (5 bases). This CDR3 region has 13 residues. Trimming cost V 6 bases and J 8 bases, with 14 bases left between them. Germline-derived CDR1 and CDR2 are MNHEY and SVGAGI. CDR3 DNA sequence: TGTGCCAGCAGATTAGGGGTCGGCGATGAGCAGTTCTTC. Its protein product is CASRLGVGDEQFF.

This rearrangement joins TRBV18 to TRBJ2-3; D perhaps matches TRBD1 (5 bases). Per the germline V gene, CDR1 is KGHSH and CDR2 is LQKENI. The ends were cut back, 2 bases at V and 8 bases at J, with 17 bases in the middle. The CDR3 is made up of 15 amino acids. CDR3 DNA sequence: TGTGCCAGCTCACCAGGCGCAGGGCCACAGTTTACGCAGTATTTT. Amino acid sequence: CASSPGAGPQFTQYF.

The chain is built from TRBV19 and TRBJ1-1, with D possibly TRBD1 on 6 matching bases. From germline, CDR1 is LNHDA and CDR2 SQIVND (reference sequence). Trimming took off 2 bases at V and 6 bases at J, with 13 bases between the two ends. The CDR3 loop spans 14 amino acids. The DNA of the CDR3 is TGTGCCAGTAGTATATCCGGGGGGCCCGCTGAAGCTTTCTTT. It yields the protein CASSISGGPAEAFF.